The clone carrying this TCR beta chain was found a few times. Antigen: not known. The CDR3 sequence is 15 residues long. Per the germline V gene, CDR1 is MNHEY and CDR2 is SVGEGT. The junction had 6 bases not matched to a gene; V was cut back by 5 bases and J by 5 bases. Combining a sample-barcoded 5' primer with a J-beta primer mix, a second PCR ran for about 7 to 11 cycles. TCRdb reprocessed the 5' RACE reads with MiXCR, giving one entry per CDR3 protein. The sample includes about 1.6 million distinct CDR3 sequences, almost 35% of them seen just once. This entry belongs to a study of blood T cells in healthy people across ages. Study observations and caveats: Strong correlation linked observed beta diversity and percent naive T cells. It was the long-lived donors that had more naive CD4+ cells and higher diversity than aged donors.

Caucasian individuals from Russia who were healthy and aged about 6 to 95 acted as donors. At least 6.5 million PBMCs were isolated per sample. The genes are TRBV6-2 or TRBV6-3 and TRBJ2-1, with 10 bases lining up with TRBD2. The TCR comes from a woman in her twenties or thirties in good health. Sequenced: blood. The CDR3 loop is CASSPTSGKNNEQFF. The CDR3 coding sequence is TGTGCCAGCAGTCCAACTAGCGGGAAAAACAATGAGCAGTTCTTC.